These 14 T cell receptor beta chains were all obtained from the same sample, sequenced in a study of T cell responses to AZD1222 COVID-19 vaccine. Sequenced by immunoSEQ multiplex PCR; TCRdb stores in-frame clones only, minus some. The table shows 150,000 to 180,000 clones, with 80% to 90% occurring only once. The source was peripheral blood, collected on day 0 of MenACWY control vaccination. These receptors all stem from an adult in good health.

The genes are TRBV5-8 and TRBJ1-1; D call uncertain. CDR3 length equals 15 residues. The V end was cut by 0 bases, the J end by 0 bases, with 9 bases between. Germline lookup yields CDR1 SGHTS and CDR2 YDEGEE. CDR3 loop: CASSLGTFMNTEAFF. In DNA, the CDR3 is TGTGCCAGCAGCTTGGGGACGTTTATGAACACTGAAGCTTTCTTT. The whole variable domain, filled in from reference TRBV5-8 and TRBJ1-1, reads EAGVTQSPTHLIKTRGQQATLRCSPISGHTSVYWYQQALGLGLQFLLWYDEGEERNRGNFPPRFSGRQFPNYSSELNVNALELEDSALYLCASSLGTFMNTEAFFGQGTRLTVV.

V is TRBV30 and J is TRBJ1-6; D gene uncertain. V lost 0 bases and J lost 0, with 9 bases in between. This CDR3 contains 16 residues. Germline loops: CDR1 GTSNPN, CDR2 SVGIG (reference sequence). CDR3 sequence reads: CAWSVLWGSYNSPLHF. The CDR3 DNA reads as TGTGCCTGGAGTGTTCTCTGGGGCTCCTATAATTCACCCCTCCACTTT. Full variable domain (remainder filled in from reference TRBV30 and TRBJ1-6): SQTIHQWPATLVQPVGSPLSLECTVEGTSNPNLYWYRQAAGRGLQLLFYSVGIGQISSEVPQNLSASRPQDRQFILSSKKLLLSDSGFYLCAWSVLWGSYNSPLHFGNGTRLTVT.

The chain carries TRBV12-3 or TRBV12-4 and TRBJ2-7; D unresolved. This CDR3 has 12 amino acids. Trimming removed 3 bases at V and 7 bases at J, with 10 bases between. CDR3 loop: CASSFDSPEQYF. Written as DNA, the CDR3 is TGTGCCAGCAGTTTCGATAGCCCAGAGCAGTACTTC.

This clone was detected only once. The V call is TRBV5-1, the J call TRBJ1-2; D ambiguous. The CDR3 covers 14 residues. CDR1 and CDR2 (germline): SGHRS, YFSETQ. Trimming left V 0 bases short and J 8 bases short, with 14 bases between. CDR3 nucleotide sequence: TGCGCCAGCAGCTTGGAGTTAGGCCGTGGAGGCTACACCTTC. Its translation is CASSLELGRGGYTF.

This chain joins TRBV9 and TRBJ1-1; D is ambiguous. Germline V gene data show CDR1 as SGDLS and CDR2 as YYNGEE. The CDR3 covers 13 residues. Trimming pared 2 bases from V and 4 bases from J, leaving 9 bases between. For the CDR3, the DNA is TGTGCCAGCAGCGTGCTAGGGAGCACTGAAGCTTTCTTT. Translation gives CASSVLGSTEAFF.

V is TRBV11-2 and J is TRBJ2-7; D is perhaps TRBD1 or TRBD2 (5 bases each). The CDR3 totals 14 residues. Looked up from germline, CDR1 is SGHAT and CDR2 is FQNNGV. Trimming took 3 bases from V and 7 from J, leaving 16 bases between them. The CDR3 region has the DNA TGTGCCAGCAGCTTCCCCGGGACGGCTCAGGAGCAGTACTTC. Protein sequence: CASSFPGTAQEQYF. The whole variable domain, filled in from reference TRBV11-2 and TRBJ2-7, reads EAGVAQSPRYKIIEKRQSVAFWCNPISGHATLYWYQQILGQGPKLLIQFQNNGVVDDSQLPKDRFSAERLKGVDSTLKIQPAKLEDSAVYLCASSFPGTAQEQYFGPGTRLTVT.

This clone was seen a single time. Other DNA sequences in this sample translate to the same CDR3. This chain connects TRBV5-1 to TRBJ2-2; TRBD2 might be the D (5 bases). There are 13 residues in the CDR3. Between the trimmed V and J ends, which lost 1 base and 8 bases, there was a span of 9 bases. From germline, CDR1 is SGHRS and CDR2 YFSETQ. CDR3 sequence: CASSLTGIGELFF. As DNA, the CDR3 is TGCGCCAGCAGCTTGACGGGAATAGGGGAGCTGTTTTTT.

This chain connects TRBV24-1 to TRBJ2-1; 13 nucleotides align to TRBD2. The CDR3 consists of 19 residues. Germline V gives CDR1 KGHDR, CDR2 SFDVKD. Trimming removed 4 bases from V and 0 bases from J; junction bases left unmatched: 8. CDR3 DNA: TGTGCCACCAGTGACCCCAGGACTAGCGGGAGTTTCTCCTACAATGAGCAGTTCTTC. Protein product: CATSDPRTSGSFSYNEQFF.

This chain joins TRBV11-3 and TRBJ1-6; D remains unclear. Germline V gives CDR1 SGHNT, CDR2 YENEEA. V was pared by 4 bases and J by 4 bases, with 11 bases between. This CDR3 comprises 15 residues. The CDR3 here is CASSSTGGYNSPLHF. For the CDR3, the DNA is TGTGCCAGCAGCTCAACGGGCGGGTATAATTCACCCCTCCACTTT. Full variable domain (rest looked up from reference TRBV11-3 and TRBJ1-6): EAGVVQSPRYKIIEKKQPVAFWCNPISGHNTLYWYLQNLGQGPELLIRYENEEAVDDSQLPKDRFSAERLKGVDSTLKIQPAELGDSAVYLCASSSTGGYNSPLHFGNGTRLTVT.

This rearrangement joins TRBV18 to TRBJ1-2; unclear D gene. The CDR3 contains 13 residues. Germline loops: CDR1 KGHSH, CDR2 LQKENI. Deletions cut 4 bases from V and 5 bases from J, with 11 bases between. The CDR3 coding sequence is TGTGCCAGCTCACTGACCACGTTGTATGGCTACACCTTC. Translated: CASSLTTLYGYTF.

The J gene is TRBJ2-7, the V gene TRBV11-3; 9 bases line up with TRBD1. This CDR3 has 16 residues. Germline values: CDR1 SGHNT, CDR2 YENEEA. V lost 0 bases, J lost 2 bases, and 5 bases stayed unmatched. This chain's CDR3 is CASSLEVTGGTYEQYF. The CDR3 DNA sequence: TGTGCCAGCAGCTTAGAGGTGACAGGGGGAACCTACGAGCAGTACTTC.

V and J are TRBV9 and TRBJ2-5; D remains unclear. CDR1 and CDR2 (germline): SGDLS, YYNGEE. CDR3 size: 15 residues. Trimming removed 0 bases at V and 5 bases at J, with 14 bases between. CDR3 coding DNA: TGTGCCAGCAGCGTAGTACCGGGCCGGATGGAGACCCAGTACTTC. Translation gives CASSVVPGRMETQYF.

This rearrangement joins TRBV27 to TRBJ2-3; TRBD2 might be the D (6 bases). The CDR3 spans 15 residues. The germline CDR1 and CDR2 sequences are MNHEY and SMNVEV (reference sequence). V was clipped by 6 bases and J by 4 bases, with 17 bases between them. CDR3 protein: CASRRWGEPPDTQYF. Written as DNA, the CDR3 is TGTGCCAGCAGAAGATGGGGGGAGCCCCCAGATACGCAGTATTTT.

The chain links TRBV6-5 to TRBJ1-4; D call uncertain. V dropped 0 bases and J dropped 7 bases, with 9 bases sitting between them. The CDR3 consists of 14 residues. Germline V gives CDR1 MNHEY, CDR2 SVGAGI. The CDR3 DNA reads as TGTGCCAGCAGTTACTCGGGCAGGTCTGAAAAACTGTTTTTT. It is translated as CASSYSGRSEKLFF.